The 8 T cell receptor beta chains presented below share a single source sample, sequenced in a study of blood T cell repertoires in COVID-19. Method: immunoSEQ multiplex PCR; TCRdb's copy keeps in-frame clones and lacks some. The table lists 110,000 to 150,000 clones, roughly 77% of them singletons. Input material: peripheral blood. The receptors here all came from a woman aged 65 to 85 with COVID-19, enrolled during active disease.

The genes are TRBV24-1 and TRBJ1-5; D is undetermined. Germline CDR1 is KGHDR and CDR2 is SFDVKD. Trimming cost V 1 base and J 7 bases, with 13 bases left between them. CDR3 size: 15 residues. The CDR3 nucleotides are TGTGCCACCAGTGATTTTCCGGAGGCCTGGCAGCCCCAGCATTTT. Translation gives CATSDFPEAWQPQHF.

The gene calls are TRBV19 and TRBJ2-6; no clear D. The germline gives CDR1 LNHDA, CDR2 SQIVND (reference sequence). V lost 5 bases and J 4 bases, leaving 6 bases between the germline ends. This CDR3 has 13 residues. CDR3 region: CASSPVGANVLTF. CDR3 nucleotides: TGTGCCAGTAGTCCGGTGGGGGCCAACGTCCTGACTTTC.

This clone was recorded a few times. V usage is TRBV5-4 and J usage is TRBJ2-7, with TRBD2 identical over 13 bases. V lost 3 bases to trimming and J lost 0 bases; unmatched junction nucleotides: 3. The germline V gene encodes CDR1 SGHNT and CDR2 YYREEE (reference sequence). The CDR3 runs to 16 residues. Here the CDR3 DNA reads TGTGCCAGCAGCTACGGGACTAGCGGGATCTCCTACGAGCAGTACTTC. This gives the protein CASSYGTSGISYEQYF. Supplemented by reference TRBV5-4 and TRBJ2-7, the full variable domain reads ETGVTQSPTHLIKTRGQQVTLRCSSQSGHNTVSWYQQALGQGPQFIFQYYREEENGRGNFPPRFSGLQFPNYSSELNVNALELDDSALYLCASSYGTSGISYEQYFGPGTRLTVT.

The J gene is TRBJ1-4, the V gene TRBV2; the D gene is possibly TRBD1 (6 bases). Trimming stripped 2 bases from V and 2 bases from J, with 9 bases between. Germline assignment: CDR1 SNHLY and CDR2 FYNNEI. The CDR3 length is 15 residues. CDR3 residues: CASSEIGGTNEKLFF. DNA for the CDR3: TGTGCCAGCAGTGAAATTGGGGGCACTAATGAAAAACTGTTTTTT.

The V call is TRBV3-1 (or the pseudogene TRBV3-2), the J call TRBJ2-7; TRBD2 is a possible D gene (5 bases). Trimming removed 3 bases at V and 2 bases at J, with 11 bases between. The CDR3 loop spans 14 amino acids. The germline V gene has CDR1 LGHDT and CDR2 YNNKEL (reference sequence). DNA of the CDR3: TGTGCCAGCAGCCAGGACTGGGAAGCCTACGAGCAGTACTTC. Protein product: CASSQDWEAYEQYF.

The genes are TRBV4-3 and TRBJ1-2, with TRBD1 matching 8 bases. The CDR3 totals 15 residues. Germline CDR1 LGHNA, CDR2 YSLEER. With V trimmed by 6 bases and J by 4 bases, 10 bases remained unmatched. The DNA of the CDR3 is TGCGCCAGCAGGCAAACTCTGGACAGGGCCTATGGCTACACCTTC. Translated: CASRQTLDRAYGYTF.

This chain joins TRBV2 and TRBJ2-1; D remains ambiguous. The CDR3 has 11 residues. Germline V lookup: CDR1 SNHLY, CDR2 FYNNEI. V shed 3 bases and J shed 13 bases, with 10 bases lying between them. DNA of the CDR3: TGTGCCAGCAGTGAGGCGACTCTACAGTTCTTC. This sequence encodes CASSEATLQFF.

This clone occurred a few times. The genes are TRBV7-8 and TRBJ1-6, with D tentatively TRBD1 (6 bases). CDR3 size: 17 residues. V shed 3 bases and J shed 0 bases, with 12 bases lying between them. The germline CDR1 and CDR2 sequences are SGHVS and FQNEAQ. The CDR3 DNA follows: TGTGCCAGCAGCTTGGCAGGGGCCAACTCCTATAATTCACCCCTCCACTTT. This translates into CASSLAGANSYNSPLHF.